This record concerns one TCR beta chain sequence. Its cognate antigen has yet to be identified. Base qualities are missing; no much larger clone stands one base away. TCRbeta CDR3 regions were amplified from genomic DNA by means of the immunoSEQ Assay, a bias-controlled multiplex PCR. The paper's processing steps were these. Within the assay, amplification of reference gene primers was used to estimate how many nucleated cells each sample contained. To quantify the absolute abundance of each unique TCRbeta CDR3 rearrangement, sequence reads were collapsed and filtered. For each sample, productive Simpson clonality was calculated as the square root of Simpson's diversity index over productive rearrangements. The table comes from immuneACCESS by way of TCRdb, which keeps in-frame sequences with V and J called. Part of the clones is missing from these tables; in studies checked, under half for an unresolved V gene and the rest for unknown reasons. D and trimming come from the DNA, and the V and J calls and clone size come from that table. This sample has 65,000 to 75,000 clones in its table, and around 82% of those were observed once. Clones ranked in the top ten supply roughly 4.7% of the sample.

The sample is drawn from a study of blood T cell repertoires in COVID-19 (dated by TCRdb to between 2020 and 2021). General notes on the study: Collaborator samples came from the United States, Italy and Spain and covered acute and convalescent phases of COVID-19. Samples were obtained from the ongoing ImmuneRACE study (first 160 participants) and from some 1,200 subjects provided by 6 global collaborators. The prospective study material was composed of cDNA or gDNA derived from T cells, B-cell-depleted T cells, or PBMCs. The sample metadata nearly always contained a de-identified subject ID, COVID-19 status, age in years and sex. The repertoires were made available in a free public database intended to serve as a resource for research on the immune response to SARS-CoV-2. HLA class I and class II types, where available, came from metadata supplied by the sample provider rather than from assay-based typing. Deeply sampled blood TCRbeta repertoires from subjects exposed to, actively infected with, or recovered from COVID-19 were included in the dataset.

Overall results and qualifications from the work: Clinical and demographic metadata were provided uncurated, with the amount varying by source and participant.

V trim: 4 bases; J trim: 1 base; unmatched bases: 5. CDR3 length: 15 amino acids, cysteine to phenylalanine. The read is trimmed to its CDR3 DNA, 45 bases read in frame from base 1. The germline V gene specifies SGHTS as CDR1 and YDEGEE as CDR2. Collaborating institutions collected whole blood in K2EDTA tubes following their own protocols. For TCRbeta analysis, collaborators shipped samples as frozen whole blood, isolated PBMCs, or DNA extracted from either of those sample types. The specimen was peripheral blood. Recombination linked TRBV5-8 to TRBJ1-1, and 9 bases in between align with TRBD1. The receptor's source is a woman aged 55-69 years with acute or convalescent COVID-19. The CDR3 has the sequence CASSVQGASNTEAFF. At the DNA level, the sequence is TGTGCCAGCAGCGTACAGGGGGCATCGAACACTGAAGCTTTCTTT.